This T cell receptor beta chain was profiled in a study of vaccination and CD4 T cells after COVID-19. Study overall: Cells were stimulated with overlapping spike peptide pools from SARS-CoV-2, HCoV-NL63, HCoV-OC43 and HCoV-229E.

The CDR3 runs 15 residues. CDR1 KGHSH and CDR2 LQKENI come from the germline V gene. V lost 1 base and J 4 bases, leaving 10 bases between the germline ends. Indicated treatment: roughly 10-day PBMC culture with coronavirus spike peptide pools or control peptides (ViraFEST assay). As to this clonotype: The antigen is undetermined.

The Oncomine TCR Beta short-read assay was applied to DNA of cultured CD4+ T cells. TCRdb re-called the PCR reads with MiXCR, one entry per CDR3 protein. Altogether approximately 22,000 distinct CDR3 sequences are present, around two thirds being singletons, with the ten largest covering 7.8%. The chain joins TRBV18 to TRBJ2-2; a weak D match, TRBD2 (6 bases). The origin of this receptor is a human donor who had recovered from COVID-19. The specimen was CD4+ T cells from blood, cultured in vitro. CDR3 nucleotide sequence: TGTGCCAGCTCACCACAGGTCGGGGGCACCGGGGAGCTGTTTTTT. Its translation is CASSPQVGGTGELFF.